The 14 T cell receptor beta chains below come from one sample, sequenced in a study of blood T cell repertoires in COVID-19. Produced via immunoSEQ multiplex PCR; TCRdb's table is partial and in-frame only. The table has roughly 140,000 clones, roughly 80% seen once; the top ten hold approximately 0.5%. Sequences were obtained from peripheral blood. The origin of the receptors is a man aged 55 to 70 with acute or convalescent COVID-19.

The chain has TRBV20-1 and TRBJ2-3, with 7 bases matching TRBD1. The CDR3 consists of 11 residues. Germline V gene sequence: CDR1 DFQATT, CDR2 SNEGSKA (reference sequence). V trimming: 3 bases; J trimming: 8 bases; junction bases outside the gene matches: 2. The CDR3 reads CSASDRATQYF. CDR3 bases: TGCAGTGCTAGCGACAGGGCTACGCAGTATTTT.

This clone came up a few times. The chain recombines TRBV7-3 with TRBJ1-1; 7 bases line up with TRBD1. The CDR3 covers 13 residues. V trimming: 5 bases; J trimming: 0 bases; junction bases outside the gene matches: 0. The V gene's germline CDR1 is SGHTA and CDR2 FQGTGA. CDR3 DNA: TGTGCCAGCAGCGACAGGGTGAACACTGAAGCTTTCTTT. It encodes CASSDRVNTEAFF.

The gene calls are TRBV19 and TRBJ2-7, with 7 nucleotides matching TRBD1. Unmatched junction bases numbered 8, after V lost 7 bases and J lost 2 bases. This CDR3 comprises 14 residues. Germline CDR1 LNHDA, CDR2 SQIVND (reference sequence). This chain's CDR3 is CASTPGQPPYEQYF. Written as DNA, the CDR3 is TGTGCCAGTACCCCGGGACAGCCACCCTACGAGCAGTACTTC.

J is TRBJ2-5 and V is TRBV2; maybe TRBD2 (6 bases). Trimming took off 6 bases at V and 5 bases at J, with 16 bases between the two ends. The CDR3 consists of 14 residues. Germline CDR1 is SNHLY and CDR2 is FYNNEI. CDR3 loop: CASRDGTATETQYF. The CDR3 DNA reads TGTGCCAGCAGGGACGGGACTGCGACTGAGACCCAGTACTTC. The variable domain in full, with the rest retrieved from reference TRBV2 and TRBJ2-5, is EPEVTQTPSHQVTQMGQEVILRCVPISNHLYFYWYRQILGQKVEFLVSFYNNEISEKSEIFDDQFSVERPDGSNFTLKIRSTKLEDSAMYFCASRDGTATETQYFGPGTRLLVL.

V gene TRBV18 combines with J gene TRBJ1-2; D is undetermined. The CDR3 spans 13 residues. Germline V gene sequence: CDR1 KGHSH, CDR2 LQKENI. V was cut by 6 bases and J by 3 bases, with 11 bases left in between. Here the CDR3 reads CASSPGVDYGYTF. The CDR3 coding sequence is TGTGCCAGCTCGCCCGGGGTGGACTATGGCTACACCTTC. Full variable domain (outside the CDR3, taken from reference TRBV18 and TRBJ1-2): NAGVMQNPRHLVRRRGQEARLRCSPMKGHSHVYWYRQLPEEGLKFMVYLQKENIIDESGMPKERFSAEFPKEGPSILRIQQVVRGDSAAYFCASSPGVDYGYTFGSGTRLTVV.

This clone was observed a handful of times. The CDR3 spells CASSIKETQYF. The CDR3 region has the DNA TGTGCCAGCAGCATCAAAGAGACCCAGTACTTC. The chain uses TRBV6-2 or TRBV6-3 and TRBJ2-5, with D uncertain. Germline V gives CDR1 MNHEY, CDR2 SVGEGT. The CDR3 contains 11 residues. With 6 bases removed from V and 3 bases from J, the gap between germline ends came to 5 bases.

The V call is TRBV4-1, the J call TRBJ2-5; 10 bases map to TRBD2. The J segment lost 2 bases and the V segment lost 1 base, leaving 7 bases of the junction unmatched. There are 17 residues in the CDR3. CDR1 is MGHRA, CDR2 YSYEKL, per germline. This CDR3 is CASSQAASGGNQETQYF. The CDR3 nucleotides are TGCGCCAGCAGCCAAGCGGCTAGCGGGGGAAATCAAGAGACCCAGTACTTC.

This chain connects TRBV2 to TRBJ2-5, with 12 nucleotides matching TRBD2. J lost 5 bases, V lost 5 bases, and 9 bases had no gene match. The CDR3 has 16 amino acids. CDR1 SNHLY and CDR2 FYNNEI come from the germline V gene. CDR3 sequence: CASSRTSGTLGETQYF. In nucleotides, the CDR3 is TGTGCCAGCAGTAGGACTAGCGGGACCTTAGGGGAGACCCAGTACTTC.

The J gene is TRBJ2-2, the V gene TRBV9; possibly TRBD2 for D (7 bases). Trimming shortened V by 3 bases and J by 2 bases, and 17 bases separated the two germline ends. This CDR3 has 17 amino acids. The germline V gene encodes CDR1 SGDLS and CDR2 YYNGEE. CDR3 bases: TGTGCCAGCAGCGCGGGGGGCCTAGCGGCAAACACCGGGGAGCTGTTTTTT. It encodes CASSAGGLAANTGELFF. Full variable domain (outside the CDR3, taken from reference TRBV9 and TRBJ2-2): DSGVTQTPKHLITATGQRVTLRCSPRSGDLSVYWYQQSLDQGLQFLIQYYNGEERAKGNILERFSAQQFPDLHSELNLSSLELGDSALYFCASSAGGLAANTGELFFGEGSRLTVL.

CDR3 DNA sequence: TGTGCCAGCAGTTTATCATTCCAGGGGGCCCCTGAAGCTTTCTTT. This translates into CASSLSFQGAPEAFF. The chain has TRBV28 and TRBJ1-1, with 8 positions matching TRBD1. The CDR3 is 15 residues long. The V gene's germline CDR1 is MDHEN and CDR2 SYDVKM. With 1 base clipped from V and 6 bases from J, the junction kept 7 bases outside the gene matches.

The V gene is TRBV6-5, the J gene TRBJ1-6; D remains ambiguous. The V gene lost 4 bases and the J gene lost 6 bases, with 4 bases spanning the gap. Looked up from germline, CDR1 is MNHEY and CDR2 is SVGAGI. This CDR3 is built from 12 residues. CDR3 sequence reads: CASSSVNSPLHF. The CDR3 DNA reads as TGTGCCAGCAGTTCGGTTAATTCACCCCTCCACTTT.

This chain uses TRBV28 with TRBJ1-1; a weak D match, TRBD1 (6 bases). V lost 3 bases and J 10 bases, leaving 9 bases between the germline ends. The V gene's germline CDR1 is MDHEN and CDR2 SYDVKM. The CDR3 extends over 11 amino acids. The CDR3 DNA follows: TGTGCCAGCAGTTTCGGGGGGGCAGCTTTCTTT. This gives the protein CASSFGGAAFF.

This rearrangement joins TRBV7-9 to TRBJ2-1, with TRBD2 matching over 12 bases. Looked up from germline, CDR1 is SEHNR and CDR2 is FQNEAQ (reference sequence). Trimming cost V 6 bases and J 0 bases; bases outside gene matches: 12. There are 19 residues in the CDR3. Here the CDR3 reads CASRAPGLAGPSSYNEQFF. The CDR3 nucleotides are TGTGCCAGCAGGGCCCCTGGACTAGCGGGGCCGAGCTCCTACAATGAGCAGTTCTTC.

This clone was detected once. V usage is TRBV9 and J usage is TRBJ1-2; perhaps TRBD1 as D (5 bases). V lost 0 bases, J lost 3 bases, and 12 bases lay in between. Germline V gene data show CDR1 as SGDLS and CDR2 as YYNGEE. The CDR3 totals 15 residues. The CDR3 coding sequence is TGTGCCAGCAGCGTAGGTTCCAGGGCTCACTATGGCTACACCTTC. This translates into CASSVGSRAHYGYTF. Filled out from reference TRBV9 and TRBJ1-2, the complete variable domain reads DSGVTQTPKHLITATGQRVTLRCSPRSGDLSVYWYQQSLDQGLQFLIQYYNGEERAKGNILERFSAQQFPDLHSELNLSSLELGDSALYFCASSVGSRAHYGYTFGSGTRLTVV.